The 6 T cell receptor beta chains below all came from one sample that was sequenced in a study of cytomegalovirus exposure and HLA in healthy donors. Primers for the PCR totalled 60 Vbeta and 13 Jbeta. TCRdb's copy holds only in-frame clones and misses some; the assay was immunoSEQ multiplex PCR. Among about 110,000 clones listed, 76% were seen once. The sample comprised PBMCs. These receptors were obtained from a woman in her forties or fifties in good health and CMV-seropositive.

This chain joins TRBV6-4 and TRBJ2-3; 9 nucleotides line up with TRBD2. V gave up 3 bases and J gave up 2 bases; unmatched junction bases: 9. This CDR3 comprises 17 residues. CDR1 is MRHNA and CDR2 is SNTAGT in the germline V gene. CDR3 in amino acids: CASSDEKREVFTDTQYF. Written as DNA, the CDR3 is TGTGCCAGCAGTGATGAGAAGCGGGAGGTCTTCACAGATACGCAGTATTTT.

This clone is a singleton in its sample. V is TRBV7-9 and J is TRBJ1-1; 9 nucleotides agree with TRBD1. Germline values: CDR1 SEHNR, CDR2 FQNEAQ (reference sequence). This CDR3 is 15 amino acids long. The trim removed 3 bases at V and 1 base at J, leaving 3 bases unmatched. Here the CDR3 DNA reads TGTGCCAGCAGCTTGACAGGGGGACGGAACACTGAAGCTTTCTTT. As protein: CASSLTGGRNTEAFF. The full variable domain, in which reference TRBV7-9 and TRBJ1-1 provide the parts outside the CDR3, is DTGVSQNPRHKITKRGQNVTFRCDPISEHNRLYWYRQTLGQGPEFLTYFQNEAQLEKSRLLSDRFSAERPKGSFSTLEIQRTEQGDSAMYLCASSLTGGRNTEAFFGQGTRLTVV.

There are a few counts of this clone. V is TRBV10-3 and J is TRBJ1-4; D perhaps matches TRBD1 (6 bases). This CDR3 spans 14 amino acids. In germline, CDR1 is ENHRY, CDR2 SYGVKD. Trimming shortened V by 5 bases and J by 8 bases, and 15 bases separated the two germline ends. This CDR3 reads CAISSDRRGEKLFF. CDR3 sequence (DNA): TGTGCCATCAGTTCCGACAGGCGAGGGGAAAAACTGTTTTTT.

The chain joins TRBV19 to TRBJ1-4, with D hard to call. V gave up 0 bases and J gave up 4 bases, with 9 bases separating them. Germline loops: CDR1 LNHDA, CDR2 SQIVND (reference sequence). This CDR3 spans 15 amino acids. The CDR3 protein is CASSIEGDLNEKLFF. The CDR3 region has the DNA TGTGCCAGTAGTATAGAAGGAGACCTTAATGAAAAACTGTTTTTT.

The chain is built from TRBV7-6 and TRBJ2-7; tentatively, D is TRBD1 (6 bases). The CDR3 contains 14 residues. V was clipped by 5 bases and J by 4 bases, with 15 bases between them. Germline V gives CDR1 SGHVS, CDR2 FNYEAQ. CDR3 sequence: CASSPAGTFYEQYF. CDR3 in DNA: TGTGCCAGCAGCCCCGCCGGGACATTTTACGAGCAGTACTTC.

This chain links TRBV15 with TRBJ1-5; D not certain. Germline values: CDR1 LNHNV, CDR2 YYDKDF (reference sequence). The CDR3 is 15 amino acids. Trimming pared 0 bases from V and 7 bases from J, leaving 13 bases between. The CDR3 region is CATSRDHAGWQPQHF. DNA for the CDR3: TGTGCCACCAGCAGAGATCATGCGGGTTGGCAGCCCCAGCATTTT.